What follows describes a single T cell receptor (beta chain). Its target is not known. Reverse transcription of extracted RNA yielded cDNA, which provided the sequencing template. Profiling relied on immunoSEQ multiplex PCR, and the TCRdb table lists in-frame clones only, not all of them. The table includes around 36,000 clones, 45% to 55% detected once. The data were taken from a study of CD8+ T cells in alopecia areata. Study observations and caveats: It was lesional scalp, especially alopecia totalis/universalis, that showed higher clonality than normal scalp.

Trimming left V 4 bases short and J 0 bases short, with 12 bases between. Looked up from germline, CDR1 is MDHEN and CDR2 is SYDVKM. The CDR3 runs 15 residues. Sorting of the five patients' CD4+ cells gave CD25+CD127- cells as the output. Punch biopsies of lesional scalp, plus peripheral blood, were taken from alopecia areata patients. The receptor was isolated from a human donor with alopecia areata. The sample was CD4+ Tregs sorted from blood. The chain is built from TRBV28 and TRBJ1-2, with D possibly TRBD1 on 6 matching bases. This chain's CDR3 is CASSSAGAANYGYTF. The CDR3 DNA reads TGTGCCAGCAGTTCCGCAGGGGCCGCTAACTATGGCTACACCTTC.